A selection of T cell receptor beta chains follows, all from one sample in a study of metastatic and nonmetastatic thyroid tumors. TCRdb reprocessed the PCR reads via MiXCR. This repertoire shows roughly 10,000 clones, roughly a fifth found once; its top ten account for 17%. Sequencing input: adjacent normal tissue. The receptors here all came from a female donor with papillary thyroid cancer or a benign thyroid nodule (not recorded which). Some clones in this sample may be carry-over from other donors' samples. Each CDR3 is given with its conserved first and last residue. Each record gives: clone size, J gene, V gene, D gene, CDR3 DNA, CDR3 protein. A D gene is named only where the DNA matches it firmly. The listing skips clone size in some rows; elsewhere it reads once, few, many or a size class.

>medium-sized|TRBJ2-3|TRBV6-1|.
TGTGCCAGCAGTGGGCGGGGCCGCACAGATACGCAGTATTTT
CASSGRGRTDTQYF
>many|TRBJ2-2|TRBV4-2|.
TGTGCCAGCAGCCGATCGGCCGGGGAGCTGTTTTTT
CASSRSAGELFF
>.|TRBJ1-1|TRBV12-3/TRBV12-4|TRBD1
TGTGCCAGCAAAACCGGGACAGGGGTTACTGAAGCTTTCTTT
CASKTGTGVTEAFF
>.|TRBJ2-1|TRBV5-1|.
TGCGCCAGCAGCTTGAGGCTGGTCTTC
CASSLRLVF
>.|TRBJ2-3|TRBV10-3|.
TGTGCCATCAGTGAGTCACCAGATACGCAGTATTTT
CAISESPDTQYF
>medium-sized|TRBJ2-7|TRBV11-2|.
TGTGCCAGCAGCCATGGGAGTAGCGAGCAGTACTTC
CASSHGSSEQYF
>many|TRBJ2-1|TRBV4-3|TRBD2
TGCGCCAGCAGCCAAGCAACTCTAGCGGTCCGCTCCTACAATGAGCAGTTCTTC
CASSQATLAVRSYNEQFF
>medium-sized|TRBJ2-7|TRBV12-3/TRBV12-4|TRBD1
TGTGCCAGCAGACCCGGGACAGGGCACTCCTACGAGCAGTACTTC
CASRPGTGHSYEQYF
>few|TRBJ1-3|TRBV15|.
TGTGCCACCAGCATATATCGAGGAAACACCATATATTTT
CATSIYRGNTIYF
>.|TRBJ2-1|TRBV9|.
TGTGCCAGCAGCGTCCCCCGGTACAATGAGCAGTTCTTC
CASSVPRYNEQFF
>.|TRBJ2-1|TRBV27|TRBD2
TGTGCCAGCGGGAGGGCCGTTCAAGGCTACAATGAGCAGTTCTTC
CASGRAVQGYNEQFF
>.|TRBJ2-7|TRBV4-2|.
TGTGCCAGCAGCCAAGATTTCCCCGGGACAACCTACGAGCAGTACTTC
CASSQDFPGTTYEQYF
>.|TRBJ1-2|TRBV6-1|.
TGTGCCAGCAGAAGCGGGACACTCTATAGCTACACCTTC
CASRSGTLYSYTF
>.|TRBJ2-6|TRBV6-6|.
TGTGCCAGCAGTACTAGAGTTGGCTCTGGGTCCAACGTCCTGACTTTC
CASSTRVGSGSNVLTF
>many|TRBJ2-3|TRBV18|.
TGTGCCAGCTCACCACCCGGGTTCCTAGACGTTTTAGATACGCAGTATTTT
CASSPPGFLDVLDTQYF
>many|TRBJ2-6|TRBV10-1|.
TGCGCCCGATGGACGCGTTCGGCCAACGTCCTGACTTTC
CARWTRSANVLTF
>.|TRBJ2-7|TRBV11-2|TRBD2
TGTGCCGAGGGGCGGGGGGCCGGATACGAGCAGTACTTC
CAEGRGAGYEQYF
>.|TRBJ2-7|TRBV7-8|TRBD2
TGTGCCAGCAGCTTTGGCGTAGCGGGTCCCTACGAGCAGTACTTC
CASSFGVAGPYEQYF
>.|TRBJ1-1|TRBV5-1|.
TGCGCCTGCAGCTCGCAGGGGCCGGAGAAGGCTTTCTTT
CACSSQGPEKAFF
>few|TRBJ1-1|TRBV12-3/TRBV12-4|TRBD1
TGTGCCAGCAGTTCAGGACAGGGGGCTCACACTGAAGCTTTCTTT
CASSSGQGAHTEAFF
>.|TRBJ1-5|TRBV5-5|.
TGTGCCAGCAGCTTGGTAGGGGGAAATCAGCCCCAGCATTTT
CASSLVGGNQPQHF
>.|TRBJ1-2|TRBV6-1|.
TGTGCCAGCAGCCCCGGACAGCGCGGCTACACCTTC
CASSPGQRGYTF
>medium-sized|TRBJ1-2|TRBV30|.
TGTGCCTGGGCCCCATCCGGACGGTACTATGGCTACACCTTC
CAWAPSGRYYGYTF
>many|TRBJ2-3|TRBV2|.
TGTGCCAGCAGTGTCCTGGGGGGAACAGATACGCAGTATTTT
CASSVLGGTDTQYF
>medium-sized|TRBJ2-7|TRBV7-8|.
TGTGCCAGCAGCTTAGAGGGTCTGGGGAGCGGCGAGCAGTACTTC
CASSLEGLGSGEQYF
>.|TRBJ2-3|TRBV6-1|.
TGTGCCAGCAGTGAAGGCTCCAACACAGATACGCAGTATTTT
CASSEGSNTDTQYF
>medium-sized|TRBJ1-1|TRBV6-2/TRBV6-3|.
TGTGCCAGCAGTTACTCGACGGGTAACACTGAAGCTTTCTTT
CASSYSTGNTEAFF
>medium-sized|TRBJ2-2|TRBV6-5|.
TGTGCCAGCAGTTATCAACTAGTAGGAGGGACCGGGGAGCTGTTTTTT
CASSYQLVGGTGELFF
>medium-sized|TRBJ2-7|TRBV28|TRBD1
TGTGCCAGCAGTTTAACAGGGGGCGCCGGGAGCGAGCAGTACTTC
CASSLTGGAGSEQYF
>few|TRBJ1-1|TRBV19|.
TGTGCCAGTAGTACTAGTAGTCTCACTGAAGCTTTCTTT
CASSTSSLTEAFF
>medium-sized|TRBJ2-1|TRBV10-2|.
TGCGCCAGCAGGAGATTGGAAGGGAGCTCCTACAATGAGCAGTTCTTC
CASRRLEGSSYNEQFF
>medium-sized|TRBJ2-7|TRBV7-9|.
TGTGCCAGCAGCCATGGGGTCTACGAGCAGTACTTC
CASSHGVYEQYF
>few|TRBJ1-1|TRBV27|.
TGTGCCAGCAGTTCTTCAGGGGTCCCTACGGGCACTGAAGCTTTCTTT
CASSSSGVPTGTEAFF
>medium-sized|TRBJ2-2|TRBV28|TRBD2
TGTGCCAGCAGTTTTGGCGGGGGGGGGATTAACGGGGAGCTGTTTTTT
CASSFGGGGINGELFF
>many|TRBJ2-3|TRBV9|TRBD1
TGTGCCAGCAGCGGCGGGACAGGGGGCACAGATACGCAGTATTTT
CASSGGTGGTDTQYF
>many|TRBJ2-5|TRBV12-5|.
TGTGCTAGTGGTTTGTACCCCGGGACTCAAGAAGAGACTCAGTACTTC
CASGLYPGTQEETQYF
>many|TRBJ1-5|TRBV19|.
TGTGCCAGTAGTCTCGACAGAAATCAGCCCCAGCATTTT
CASSLDRNQPQHF
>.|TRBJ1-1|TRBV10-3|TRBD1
TGTGCCATCAGGCAGGGACAGGGGACGAACACTGAAGCTTCCTTT
CAIRQGQGTNTEASF
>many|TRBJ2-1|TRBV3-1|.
TGTGCCAGCAGCCCTGGGCTAGCCGGTGAGCAGTTCTTC
CASSPGLAGEQFF
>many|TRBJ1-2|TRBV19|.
TGTGCCAGTAGTATGGGCAGGAACTATGGCTACACCTTC
CASSMGRNYGYTF
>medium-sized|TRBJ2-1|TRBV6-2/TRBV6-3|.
TGTGCCAGCCGTCCAGGGGTTTCCTACAATGAGCAGTTCTTC
CASRPGVSYNEQFF